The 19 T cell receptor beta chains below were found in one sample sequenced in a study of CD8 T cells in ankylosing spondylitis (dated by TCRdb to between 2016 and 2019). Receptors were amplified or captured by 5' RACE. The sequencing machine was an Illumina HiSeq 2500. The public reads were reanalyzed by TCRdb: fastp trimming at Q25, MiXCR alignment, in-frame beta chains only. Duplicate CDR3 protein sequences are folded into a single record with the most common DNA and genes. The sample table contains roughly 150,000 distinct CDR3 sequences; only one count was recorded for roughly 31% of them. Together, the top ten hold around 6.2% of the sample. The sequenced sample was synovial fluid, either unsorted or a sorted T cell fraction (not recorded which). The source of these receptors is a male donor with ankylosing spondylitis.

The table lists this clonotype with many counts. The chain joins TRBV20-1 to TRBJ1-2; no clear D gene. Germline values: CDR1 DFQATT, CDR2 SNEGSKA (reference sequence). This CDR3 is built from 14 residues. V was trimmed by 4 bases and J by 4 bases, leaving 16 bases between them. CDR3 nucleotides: TGCAGTGCTACTAATGAGGGTTTTGGCTATGGCTACACCTTC. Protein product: CSATNEGFGYGYTF.

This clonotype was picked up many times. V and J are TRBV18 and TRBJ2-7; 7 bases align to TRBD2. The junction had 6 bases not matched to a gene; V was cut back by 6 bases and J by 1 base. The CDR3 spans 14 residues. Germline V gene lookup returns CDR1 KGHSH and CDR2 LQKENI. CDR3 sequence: CASSLLAESYEQYF. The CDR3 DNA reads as TGTGCCAGCTCCCTTCTAGCGGAATCCTACGAGCAGTACTTC.

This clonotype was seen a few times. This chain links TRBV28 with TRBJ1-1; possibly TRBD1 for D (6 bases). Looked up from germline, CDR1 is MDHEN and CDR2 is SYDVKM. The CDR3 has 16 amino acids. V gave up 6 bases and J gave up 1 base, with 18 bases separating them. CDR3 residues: CASSSPGQLRNTEAFF. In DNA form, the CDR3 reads TGTGCCAGCAGCTCCCCCGGACAGCTTCGGAACACTGAAGCTTTCTTT.

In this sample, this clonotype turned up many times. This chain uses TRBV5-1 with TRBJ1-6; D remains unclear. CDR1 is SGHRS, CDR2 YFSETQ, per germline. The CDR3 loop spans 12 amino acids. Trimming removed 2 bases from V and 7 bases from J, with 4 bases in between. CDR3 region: CASSLLNSPLHF. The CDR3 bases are TGCGCCAGCAGCTTATTGAATTCACCCCTCCACTTT.

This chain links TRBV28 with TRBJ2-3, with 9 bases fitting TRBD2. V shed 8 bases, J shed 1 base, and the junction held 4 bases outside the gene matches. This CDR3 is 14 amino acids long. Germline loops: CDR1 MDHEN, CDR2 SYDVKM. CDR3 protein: CASLGGGGTDTQYF. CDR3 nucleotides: TGTGCCAGCCTGGGCGGGGGGGGCACAGATACGCAGTATTTT.

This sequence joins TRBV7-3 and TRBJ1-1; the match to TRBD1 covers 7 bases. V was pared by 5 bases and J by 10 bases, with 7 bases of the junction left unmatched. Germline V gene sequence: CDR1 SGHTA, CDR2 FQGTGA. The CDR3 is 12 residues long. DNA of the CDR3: TGTGCCAGCAGCCCATACAGGGGTACAGCTTTCTTT. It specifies CASSPYRGTAFF.

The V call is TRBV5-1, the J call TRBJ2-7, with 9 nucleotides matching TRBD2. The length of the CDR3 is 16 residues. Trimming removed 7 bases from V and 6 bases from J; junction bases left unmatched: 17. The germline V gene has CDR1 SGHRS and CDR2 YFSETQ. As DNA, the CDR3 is TGCGCCAGCTCCCCCGGGTCGCGGGAGGGCCAGGGCGAGCAGTACTTC. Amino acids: CASSPGSREGQGEQYF.

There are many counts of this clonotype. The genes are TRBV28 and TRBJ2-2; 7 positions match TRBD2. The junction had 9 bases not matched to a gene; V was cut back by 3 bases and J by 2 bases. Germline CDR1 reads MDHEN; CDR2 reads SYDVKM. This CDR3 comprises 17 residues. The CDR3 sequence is CASSLGRASGNTGELFF. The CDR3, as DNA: TGTGCCAGCAGTTTGGGGCGAGCTAGCGGTAACACCGGGGAGCTGTTTTTT.

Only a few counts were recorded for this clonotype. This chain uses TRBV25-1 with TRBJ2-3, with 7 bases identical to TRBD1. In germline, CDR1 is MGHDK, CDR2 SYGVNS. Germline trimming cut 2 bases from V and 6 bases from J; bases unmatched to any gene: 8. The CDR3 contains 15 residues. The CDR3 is CASSEGPQGDDTQYF. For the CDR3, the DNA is TGTGCCAGCAGTGAAGGCCCTCAGGGGGACGATACGCAGTATTTT.

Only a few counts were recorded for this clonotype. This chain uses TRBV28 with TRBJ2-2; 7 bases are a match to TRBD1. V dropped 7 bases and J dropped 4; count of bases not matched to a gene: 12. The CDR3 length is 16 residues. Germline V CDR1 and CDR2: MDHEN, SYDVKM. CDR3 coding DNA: TGTGCCAGCAACCCCCGCCGCGCAGGGGGCACCGGGGAGCTGTTTTTT. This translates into CASNPRRAGGTGELFF.

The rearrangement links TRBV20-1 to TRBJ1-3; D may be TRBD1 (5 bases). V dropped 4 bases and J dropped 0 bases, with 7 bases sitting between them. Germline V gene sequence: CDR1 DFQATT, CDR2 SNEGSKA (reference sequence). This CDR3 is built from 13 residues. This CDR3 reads CSAIQDSGNTIYF. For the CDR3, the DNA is TGCAGTGCTATACAGGACTCTGGAAACACCATATATTTT.

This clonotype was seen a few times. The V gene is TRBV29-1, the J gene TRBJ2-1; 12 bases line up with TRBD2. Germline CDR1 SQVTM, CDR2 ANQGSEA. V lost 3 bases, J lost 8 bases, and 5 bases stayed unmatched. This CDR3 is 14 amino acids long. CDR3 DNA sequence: TGCAGCGTTGATGGTCTAGCGGGGGGGCATGAGCAGTTCTTC. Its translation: CSVDGLAGGHEQFF.

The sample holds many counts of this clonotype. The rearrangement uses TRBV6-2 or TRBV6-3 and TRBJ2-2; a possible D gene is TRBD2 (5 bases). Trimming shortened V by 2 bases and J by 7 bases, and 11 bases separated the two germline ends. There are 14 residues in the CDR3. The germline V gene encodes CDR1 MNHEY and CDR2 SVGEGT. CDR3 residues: CASSYAREVGELFF. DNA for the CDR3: TGTGCCAGCAGTTACGCTCGGGAAGTCGGGGAGCTGTTTTTT.

CDR3 amino acids: CASSPRENYEQYF. CDR3 bases: TGTGCCAGCAGCCCTCGTGAGAACTACGAGCAGTACTTC. The chain couples TRBV11-2 to TRBJ2-7; no firm D call. Trimming cost V 5 bases and J 3 bases, with 11 bases left between them. The CDR3 is 13 amino acids. Germline V CDR1 and CDR2: SGHAT, FQNNGV.

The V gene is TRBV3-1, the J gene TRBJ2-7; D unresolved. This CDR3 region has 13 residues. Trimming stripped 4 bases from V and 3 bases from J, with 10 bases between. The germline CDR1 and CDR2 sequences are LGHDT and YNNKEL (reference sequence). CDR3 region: CASSPTGRYEQYF. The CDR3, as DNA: TGTGCCAGCAGCCCCACCGGACGCTACGAGCAGTACTTC.

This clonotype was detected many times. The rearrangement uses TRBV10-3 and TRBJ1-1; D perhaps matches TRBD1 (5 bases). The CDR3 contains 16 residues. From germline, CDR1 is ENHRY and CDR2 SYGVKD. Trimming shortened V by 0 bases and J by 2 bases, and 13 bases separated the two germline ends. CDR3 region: CAISESRDGTNTEAFF. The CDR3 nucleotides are TGTGCCATCAGTGAGTCCCGGGACGGAACTAACACTGAAGCTTTCTTT.

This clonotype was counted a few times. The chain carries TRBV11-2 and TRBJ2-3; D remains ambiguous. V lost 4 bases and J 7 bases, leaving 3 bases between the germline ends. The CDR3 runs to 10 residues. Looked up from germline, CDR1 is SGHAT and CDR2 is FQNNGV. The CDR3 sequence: CASSYHTQYF. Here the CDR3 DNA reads TGTGCCAGCAGCTACCATACGCAGTATTTT.

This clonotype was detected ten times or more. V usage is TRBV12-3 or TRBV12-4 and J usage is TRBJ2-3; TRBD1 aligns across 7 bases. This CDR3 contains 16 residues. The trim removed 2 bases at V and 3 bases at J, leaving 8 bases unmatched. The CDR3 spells CASSLIHDRETDTQYF. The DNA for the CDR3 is TGTGCCAGCAGTTTAATTCATGACAGGGAAACAGATACGCAGTATTTT.

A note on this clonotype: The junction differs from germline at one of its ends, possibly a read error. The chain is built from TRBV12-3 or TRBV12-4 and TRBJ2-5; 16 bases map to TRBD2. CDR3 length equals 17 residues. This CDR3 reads CATSLLGTSGRGETQYF. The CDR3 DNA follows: TGTGCCACCAGTTTATTAGGGACTAGCGGGAGGGGAGAGACCCAGTACTTC.